Each of the 18 T cell receptor beta chains below was sequenced from the same sample in a study of response to subunit inactivated influenza vaccine. MiXCR, run by TCRdb on the RT-PCR reads, gives a single entry per CDR3 protein. This sample has hundreds of thousands of distinct CDR3 sequences, with roughly 22% found just once. This specimen was PBMCs from blood, taken around 22 months after vaccination. These receptors were collected from a man between 50 and 69 years old who received an inactivated influenza vaccine.

The table lists this clonotype with many counts. The gene calls are TRBV25-1 and TRBJ2-7; unclear D gene. The length of the CDR3 is 14 residues. CDR1 and CDR2 from the germline V gene are MGHDK and SYGVNS. The V gene lost 1 base and the J gene lost 0 bases, with 7 bases spanning the gap. The CDR3 sequence is CASSESGRSYEQYF. In DNA form, the CDR3 reads TGTGCCAGCAGTGAATCCGGCCGCTCCTACGAGCAGTACTTC.

This clonotype has more than one count but fewer than ten. The J gene is TRBJ2-5, the V gene TRBV6-2 or TRBV6-3; D is unclear. Germline V lookup: CDR1 MNHEY, CDR2 SVGEGT. The CDR3 is made up of 12 amino acids. Trimming shortened V by 2 bases and J by 7 bases, and 8 bases separated the two germline ends. In DNA, the CDR3 is TGTGCCAGCAGTTACCCCCAAAGGACCCAGTACTTC. Its translation: CASSYPQRTQYF.

The chain is built from TRBV6-2 or TRBV6-3 and TRBJ2-2, with a possible D match to TRBD1 (7 bases). Trimming cost V 7 bases and J 1 base, with 19 bases left between them. Germline-derived CDR1 and CDR2 are MNHEY and SVGEGT. This CDR3 spans 17 amino acids. The CDR3 sequence: CASTDPRGVRNTGELFF. DNA for the CDR3: TGTGCCAGCACCGACCCCAGGGGGGTCCGGAACACCGGGGAGCTGTTTTTT.

This clonotype was seen a few times. The chain combines TRBV15 with TRBJ1-5; no reliable D call. In germline, CDR1 is LNHNV, CDR2 YYDKDF (reference sequence). V was pared by 1 base and J by 2 bases, with 12 bases between. CDR3 length equals 16 residues. CDR3 loop: CATSRAPGRGNQPQHF. DNA of the CDR3: TGTGCCACCAGCAGAGCCCCCGGGAGGGGCAATCAGCCCCAGCATTTT.

This clonotype has ten or more counts. The CDR3 nucleotides are TGTGCCAGCAGCGCCCCGTCTAGCGGAAAAAACATTCAGTACTTC. Translated: CASSAPSSGKNIQYF. The V and J genes are TRBV12-3 or TRBV12-4 and TRBJ2-4, with 7 bases aligning to TRBD2. Trimming removed 6 bases from V and 4 bases from J; junction bases left unmatched: 9. This CDR3 is built from 15 residues.

The V and J genes are TRBV5-1 and TRBJ2-1; D unclear. Deletions cut 1 base from V and 3 bases from J, with 11 bases between. CDR3 size: 15 residues. Germline-derived CDR1 and CDR2 are SGHRS and YFSETQ. The CDR3 DNA is TGCGCCAGCAGCTTGTCCCTAGGATACTACAATGAGCAGTTCTTC. Its protein is CASSLSLGYYNEQFF.

The table lists this clonotype with a few counts. The chain employs TRBV14 and TRBJ1-3; D unresolved. The CDR3 length is 15 residues. Trimming took off 1 base at V and 3 bases at J, with 10 bases between the two ends. Germline V lookup: CDR1 SGHDN, CDR2 FVKESK. CDR3 residues: CASSQVARVGNTIYF. The CDR3 DNA reads TGTGCCAGCAGCCAAGTAGCACGGGTTGGAAACACCATATATTTT.

This clonotype has at least ten counts. J is TRBJ1-1 and V is TRBV5-1; the D is unclear. Between the trimmed V and J ends, which lost 1 base and 0 bases, there was a span of 13 bases. The CDR3 consists of 16 residues. The germline V gene has CDR1 SGHRS and CDR2 YFSETQ. As DNA, the CDR3 is TGCGCCAGCAGCTTGAGGGCGATGGGCTTGAACACTGAAGCTTTCTTT. This translates into CASSLRAMGLNTEAFF.

This clonotype was counted a few times. The genes are TRBV28 and TRBJ2-3; weak D call: TRBD2 (5 bases). Germline V gives CDR1 MDHEN, CDR2 SYDVKM. The CDR3 is made up of 14 amino acids. Trimming removed 6 bases from V and 3 bases from J, with 13 bases in between. The CDR3, as DNA: TGTGCCAGCAGGGCCTGGGGAGTGACAGATACGCAGTATTTT. It yields the protein CASRAWGVTDTQYF.

This rearrangement joins TRBV20-1 to TRBJ1-3; TRBD1 might be the D (6 bases). CDR1 is DFQATT, CDR2 SNEGSKA, per germline (reference sequence). The CDR3 is 13 residues long. Deletions cut 2 bases from V and 2 bases from J, with 7 bases between. The CDR3 nucleotides read TGCAGTGCTAGAAGGGGGGCTGGAAACACCATATATTTT. Translation gives CSARRGAGNTIYF.

This chain joins TRBV11-2 and TRBJ1-2; TRBD1 matches 7 bases. There are 14 residues in the CDR3. Germline V gene lookup returns CDR1 SGHAT and CDR2 FQNNGV. J lost 5 bases, V lost 5 bases, and 8 bases had no gene match. CDR3 in DNA: TGTGCCAGCAGCCCCACAGGGGATGGGTATGGCTACACCTTC. It is translated as CASSPTGDGYGYTF.

This clonotype was counted only a few times. J is TRBJ1-1 and V is TRBV4-1; D not resolved. The CDR3 length is 15 residues. Germline V gene sequence: CDR1 MGHRA, CDR2 YSYEKL. The germline V and J ends were trimmed by 2 bases and 3 bases, with 13 bases remaining between them. The CDR3 loop reads CASSQPWTDYTEAFF. DNA for the CDR3: TGCGCCAGCAGCCAACCTTGGACGGATTACACTGAAGCTTTCTTT.

This chain links TRBV20-1 with TRBJ1-2, with a tentative D call TRBD1 (5 bases). From germline, CDR1 is DFQATT and CDR2 SNEGSKA (reference sequence). The CDR3 totals 13 residues. V was pared by 5 bases and J by 7 bases, with 17 bases between. The CDR3 bases are TGCAGTGCTCCTACCCTCGACAGATTTGGCTACACCTTC. It specifies CSAPTLDRFGYTF.

This clonotype was observed a handful of times. The rearrangement links TRBV10-3 to TRBJ1-1, with D unresolved. The CDR3 consists of 13 residues. Germline-derived CDR1 and CDR2 are ENHRY and SYGVKD. V was trimmed by 2 bases and J by 1 base, leaving 5 bases between them. The CDR3 DNA reads as TGTGCCATCAGTGAGCTTACGAACACTGAAGCTTTCTTT. Amino acids: CAISELTNTEAFF.

The chain links TRBV24-1 to TRBJ1-1; no firm D call. Germline V gene sequence: CDR1 KGHDR, CDR2 SFDVKD. Trimming took off 1 base at V and 5 bases at J, with 7 bases between the two ends. This CDR3 has 13 amino acids. This CDR3 reads CATSDLGGTEAFF. The DNA for the CDR3 is TGTGCCACCAGTGATTTAGGCGGGACTGAAGCTTTCTTT.

This clonotype was counted a few times. The rearrangement uses TRBV9 and TRBJ1-2; 9 bases are a match to TRBD1. J gave up 2 bases and V 4 bases, and 6 bases lay outside the gene matches. CDR1 is SGDLS, CDR2 YYNGEE, per germline. The CDR3 has 15 amino acids. The CDR3 sequence is CASSSHRGQNYGYTF. The CDR3 DNA reads TGTGCCAGCAGCTCTCACAGGGGGCAGAACTATGGCTACACCTTC. The complete variable domain, with remaining parts taken from reference TRBV9 and TRBJ1-2, reads DSGVTQTPKHLITATGQRVTLRCSPRSGDLSVYWYQQSLDQGLQFLIQYYNGEERAKGNILERFSAQQFPDLHSELNLSSLELGDSALYFCASSSHRGQNYGYTFGSGTRLTVV.

In its sample, this clonotype was seen a few times. The gene calls are TRBV9 and TRBJ1-2; unclear D gene. Germline V gene sequence: CDR1 SGDLS, CDR2 YYNGEE. Between the trimmed V and J ends, which lost 0 bases and 2 bases, there was a span of 8 bases. The CDR3 covers 14 residues. The CDR3 loop reads CASSVGHPNYGYTF. As DNA, the CDR3 is TGTGCCAGCAGCGTAGGGCACCCGAACTATGGCTACACCTTC. The whole variable domain, filled in from reference TRBV9 and TRBJ1-2, reads DSGVTQTPKHLITATGQRVTLRCSPRSGDLSVYWYQQSLDQGLQFLIQYYNGEERAKGNILERFSAQQFPDLHSELNLSSLELGDSALYFCASSVGHPNYGYTFGSGTRLTVV.

The genes are TRBV27 and TRBJ2-3; TRBD1 is a possible D gene (6 bases). CDR1 is MNHEY and CDR2 is SMNVEV in the germline V gene (reference sequence). Trimming cost V 5 bases and J 2 bases, with 11 bases left between them. The CDR3 loop spans 14 amino acids. CDR3: CASSPDRYTDTQYF. Here the CDR3 DNA reads TGTGCCAGCAGTCCAGACAGGTACACAGATACGCAGTATTTT.